This T cell receptor beta chain was captured by sequencing in a study of blood T cell repertoires in COVID-19. Original methodology: Quantification of nucleated cells was approximated via reference gene primer amplification. Assay used: immunoSEQ multiplex PCR; TCRdb lists only in-frame clones, some missing. For V, J and clone size, that table is used; D and trimming come from the DNA. The sample holds 150,000 to 200,000 clones, around 87% seen once. The germline CDR1 and CDR2 sequences are WNHNN and SYGVQD (reference sequence). The ends lost 1 base at V and 4 bases at J; junction bases unmatched: 5. The CDR3 runs 15 residues.

The specimen sequenced was peripheral blood. The chain couples TRBV10-1 to TRBJ1-1, with TRBD1 matching 8 bases. This clonotype was obtained from a man aged 40-49 years with active or convalescent COVID-19. In DNA form, the CDR3 reads TGCGCCAGCAGTGAGTACAGGGGGAAGAGCACTGAAGCTTTCTTT. Its protein is CASSEYRGKSTEAFF.